This TCR beta chain emerged from a study of cytomegalovirus exposure and HLA in healthy donors. Study-level findings and limits: The study recorded 164 TCR beta chains that were cytomegalovirus-associated. Follow-up analysis found HLA locus-dependent TCR association rates, highest for DRB1 and lowest for HLA-C. A highly shared variant cluster was judged a likely technical artifact. The authors later linked a missense DCLRE1C variant to TCR beta V- and J-gene trimming.

This clone has only a few counts. Its antigen is not identified. The CDR3 consists of 12 residues. CDR1 and CDR2 from the germline V gene are MNHNY and SVGAGI (reference sequence). V was clipped by 0 bases and J by 8 bases, with 7 bases between them. The primer mix had 60 Vbeta and 13 Jbeta primers. Profiled with immunoSEQ multiplex PCR; TCRdb holds only in-frame clones, not every one. The data hold tens of thousands of clones, with around three quarters observed a single time. This sequence joins TRBV6-6 and TRBJ1-1, with D unclear. This TCR was recovered from a middle-aged man in good health and CMV-seronegative. The sequencing input was PBMCs. The CDR3 DNA is TGTGCCAGCAGTTACTCGGGCGTCGAAGCTTTCTTT. This sequence encodes CASSYSGVEAFF.